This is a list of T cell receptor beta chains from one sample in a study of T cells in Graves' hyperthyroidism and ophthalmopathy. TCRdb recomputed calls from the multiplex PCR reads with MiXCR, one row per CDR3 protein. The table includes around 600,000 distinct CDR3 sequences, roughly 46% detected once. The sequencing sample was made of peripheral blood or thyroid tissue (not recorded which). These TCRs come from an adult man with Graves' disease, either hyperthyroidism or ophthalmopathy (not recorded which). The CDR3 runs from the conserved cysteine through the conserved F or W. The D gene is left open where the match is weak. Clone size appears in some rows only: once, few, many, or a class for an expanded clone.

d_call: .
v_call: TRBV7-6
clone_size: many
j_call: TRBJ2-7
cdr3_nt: TGTGCCAGCAGCTTAGGCAGGATTTACGAGCAGTACTTC
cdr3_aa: CASSLGRIYEQYF

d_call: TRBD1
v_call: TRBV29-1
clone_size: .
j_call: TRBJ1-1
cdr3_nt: TGCAGCGTTTCGGGACAGGTGGTTGGAGGTCAAGCTTTCTTT
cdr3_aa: CSVSGQVVGGQAFF

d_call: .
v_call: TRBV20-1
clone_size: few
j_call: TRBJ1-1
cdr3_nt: TGCAGTGTTTACTTCCGGGGATTCGGCACTGAAGCTTTCTTT
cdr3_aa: CSVYFRGFGTEAFF

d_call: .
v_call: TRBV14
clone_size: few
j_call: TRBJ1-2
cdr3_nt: TGTGCCAGCAGCCAAGATCTGACCTCCGGGGGATATGGCTACACCTTC
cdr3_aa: CASSQDLTSGGYGYTF

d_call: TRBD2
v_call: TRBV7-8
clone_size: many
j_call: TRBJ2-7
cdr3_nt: TGTGCCAGCAGCTTAGTTCTGTGGGGACTAGCGGGAGGTGACGAGCAGTACTTC
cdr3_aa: CASSLVLWGLAGGDEQYF

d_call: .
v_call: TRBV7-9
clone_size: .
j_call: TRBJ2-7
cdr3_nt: TGTGCCAGCAAGGGCAGGGGGGACTACGAGCAGTACTTC
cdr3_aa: CASKGRGDYEQYF

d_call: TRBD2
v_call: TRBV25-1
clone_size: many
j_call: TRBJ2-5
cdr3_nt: TGTGCCCAGCGGGAGGCCAGGGAGACCCAGTACTTC
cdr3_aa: CAQREARETQYF

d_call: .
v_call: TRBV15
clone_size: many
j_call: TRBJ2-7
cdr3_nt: TGTGCCACCAGCAGAGTACTAGCCGCCTACGAGCAGTACTTC
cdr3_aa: CATSRVLAAYEQYF

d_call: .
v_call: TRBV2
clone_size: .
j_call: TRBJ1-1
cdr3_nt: TGTGCCAGCAGTGAGGACAGCACTGAAGCTTTCTTT
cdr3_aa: CASSEDSTEAFF

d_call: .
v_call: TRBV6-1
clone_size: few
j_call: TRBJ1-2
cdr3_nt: TGTGCCAGCAGTGATAACCCCGTTGACTATGGCTACACCTTC
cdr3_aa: CASSDNPVDYGYTF

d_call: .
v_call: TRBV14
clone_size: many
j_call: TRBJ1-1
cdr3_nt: TGTGCCAGCAGCCAAGATGGCGTAGGGGAAGCTTTCTTT
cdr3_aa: CASSQDGVGEAFF

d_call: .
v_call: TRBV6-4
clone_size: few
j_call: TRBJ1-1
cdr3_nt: TGTGCCAGCAGTGACTCGATTCGGGCCGGACTTCCAGCTTTCTTT
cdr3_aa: CASSDSIRAGLPAFF

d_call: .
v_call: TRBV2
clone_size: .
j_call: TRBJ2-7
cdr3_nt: TGTGCCAGCACAAAGGACGGGCAGTACTTC
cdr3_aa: CASTKDGQYF

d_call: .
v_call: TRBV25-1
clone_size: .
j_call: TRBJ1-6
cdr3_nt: TGTGCCAGCAGTGATGGACGGGTGGGGTCACCCCTCCACTTT
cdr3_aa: CASSDGRVGSPLHF

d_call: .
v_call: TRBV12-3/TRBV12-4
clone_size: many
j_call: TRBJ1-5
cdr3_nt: TGTGCCAGCAGGGGCATGCAAGGCAATCAGCCCCAGCATTTT
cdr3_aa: CASRGMQGNQPQHF

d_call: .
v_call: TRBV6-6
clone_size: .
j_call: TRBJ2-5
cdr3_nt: TGTGCCAGCAGTCCCAGTGGAGGGTTCGGGACCCAGTACTTC
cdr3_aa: CASSPSGGFGTQYF

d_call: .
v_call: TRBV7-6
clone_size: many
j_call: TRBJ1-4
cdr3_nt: TGTGCCAGCAGCTTAGGTCGGGGTTTCAATGAAAAACTGTTTTTT
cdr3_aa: CASSLGRGFNEKLFF

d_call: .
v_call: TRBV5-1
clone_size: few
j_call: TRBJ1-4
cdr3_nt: TGCGCCAGCAGCTTGGTGGGGGGCGACGGTGAAAAACTGTTTTTT
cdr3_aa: CASSLVGGDGEKLFF

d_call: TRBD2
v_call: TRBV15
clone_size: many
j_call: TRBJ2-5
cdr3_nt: TGTGCCACCAGCAGAGACGGGACTAGCGGACAAGAGACCCAGTACTTC
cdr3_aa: CATSRDGTSGQETQYF

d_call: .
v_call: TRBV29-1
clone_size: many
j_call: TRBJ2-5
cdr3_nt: TGCAGCGTTATAACTAGGGGAGAGACCCAGTACTTC
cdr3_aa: CSVITRGETQYF

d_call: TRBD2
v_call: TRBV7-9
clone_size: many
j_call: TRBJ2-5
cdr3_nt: TGTGCCAGCACCGAAGCGGGAGTAAAGGAGACCCAGTACTTC
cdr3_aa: CASTEAGVKETQYF

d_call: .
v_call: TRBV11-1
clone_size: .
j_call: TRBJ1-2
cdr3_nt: TGTGCCAGCAGCCCTCGGACAGGCTACACCTTC
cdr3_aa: CASSPRTGYTF

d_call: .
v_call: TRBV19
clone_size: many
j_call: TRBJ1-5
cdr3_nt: TGTGCCAGTAGTAAGGGCGAAAGCAATCAGCCCCAGCATTTT
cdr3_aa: CASSKGESNQPQHF

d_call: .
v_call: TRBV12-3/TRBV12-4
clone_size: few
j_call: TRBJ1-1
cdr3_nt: TGTGCCAGCGGACTCCTTGACAGGCGGAACACTGAAGCTTTCTTT
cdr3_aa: CASGLLDRRNTEAFF

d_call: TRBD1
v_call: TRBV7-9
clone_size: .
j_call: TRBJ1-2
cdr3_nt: TGTGCCAGCAGCTCTCAACCGGGACAGGGGATCTATGGCTACACCTTC
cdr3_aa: CASSSQPGQGIYGYTF

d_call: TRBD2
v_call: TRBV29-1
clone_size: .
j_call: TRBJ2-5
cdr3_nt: TGCAGCGTCACCAGACTAGCGGGAGAAGAGACCCAGTACTTC
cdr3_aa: CSVTRLAGEETQYF

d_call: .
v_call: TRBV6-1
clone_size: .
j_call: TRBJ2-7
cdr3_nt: TGTGCCAGCAGGATAAGGGACGGGCAGTACTTC
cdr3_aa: CASRIRDGQYF

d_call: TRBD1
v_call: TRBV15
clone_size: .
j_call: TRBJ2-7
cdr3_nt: TGTGCCACCAGCAGAGTGGTCAGGGGGATACGCGAGCAGTACTTC
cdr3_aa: CATSRVVRGIREQYF

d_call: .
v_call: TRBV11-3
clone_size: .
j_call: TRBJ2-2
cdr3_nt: TGTGCCAGCAGCAATACAGCGGAAAACACCGGGGAGCTGTTTTTT
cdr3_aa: CASSNTAENTGELFF

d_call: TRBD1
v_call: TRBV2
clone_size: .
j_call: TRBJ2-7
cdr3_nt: TGTGCCAGCAGCGGTTGGGGGACAGCCACCTTCGCGCAGTACTTC
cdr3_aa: CASSGWGTATFAQYF

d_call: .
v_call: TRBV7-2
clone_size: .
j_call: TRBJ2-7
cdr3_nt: TGTGCCAGCAGCACCCGGACAGGGAGGGACTACGAGCAGTACTTC
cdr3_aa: CASSTRTGRDYEQYF

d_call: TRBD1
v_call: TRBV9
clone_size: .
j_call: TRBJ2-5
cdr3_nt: TGTGCCAGCAGCGCCTGGACAGGGTCTCGAGAGACCCAGTACTTC
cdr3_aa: CASSAWTGSRETQYF

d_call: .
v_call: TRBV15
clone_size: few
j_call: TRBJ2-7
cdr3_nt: TGTGCCACCAGCAGGGGGGACTACGAGCAGTACTTC
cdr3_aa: CATSRGDYEQYF

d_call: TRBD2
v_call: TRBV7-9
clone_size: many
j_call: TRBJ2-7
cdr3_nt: TGTGCCAGCTCACCTGGGGTAGCGGGAGGCAACGAGCAGTACTTC
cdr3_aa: CASSPGVAGGNEQYF